The next 25 T cell receptor beta chains were all read from a single sample in a study of control samples from healthy donors and cancer patients. Method: immunoSEQ multiplex PCR; TCRdb's copy keeps in-frame clones and lacks some. This repertoire shows around 19,000 clones, about four fifths found once; its top ten account for under 35%. Sequenced input: PBMCs. These receptors originate from an elderly man with head and neck cancer.

This rearrangement joins TRBV3-1 (or the pseudogene TRBV3-2) to TRBJ2-2; TRBD2 agrees at 7 bases. The CDR3 spans 16 residues. V lost 0 bases to trimming and J lost 7 bases; unmatched junction nucleotides: 8. Germline-derived CDR1 and CDR2 are LGHDT and YNNKEL (reference sequence). CDR3 DNA: TGTGCCAGCAGCCAAGAAACTGGACTAGAAGGCGGGGAGCTGTTTTTT. The encoded protein is CASSQETGLEGGELFF.

The chain links TRBV7-2 to TRBJ2-1, with D hard to call. This CDR3 has 13 amino acids. Germline V gene sequence: CDR1 SGHTA, CDR2 FQGNSA. The germline V and J ends were trimmed by 5 bases and 0 bases, with 5 bases remaining between them. The CDR3 region is CASSPNSYNEQFF. The CDR3 nucleotides read TGTGCCAGCAGCCCGAACTCCTACAATGAGCAGTTCTTC.

The gene calls are TRBV7-8 and TRBJ1-2; D possibly corresponds to TRBD1 (6 bases). Germline V gene lookup returns CDR1 SGHVS and CDR2 FQNEAQ. The CDR3 is 15 residues long. V lost 4 bases, J lost 4 bases, and 16 bases lay in between. For the CDR3, the DNA is TGTGCCAGCAGCTCCAGTCGACAGGTACTCTATGGCTACACCTTC. This gives the protein CASSSSRQVLYGYTF.

This chain connects TRBV11-3 to TRBJ1-1; D unclear. The length of the CDR3 is 12 residues. Germline V gene lookup returns CDR1 SGHNT and CDR2 YENEEA. V was pared by 0 bases and J by 7 bases, with 6 bases between. The CDR3 loop reads CASSLEAGEAFF. The CDR3 DNA reads TGTGCCAGCAGCTTAGAGGCAGGTGAAGCTTTCTTT.

V and J are TRBV6-6 and TRBJ2-1; 11 nucleotides align to TRBD2. CDR1 MNHNY and CDR2 SVGAGI come from the germline V gene (reference sequence). Trimming removed 3 bases from V and 12 bases from J; junction bases left unmatched: 1. The CDR3 extends over 12 amino acids. CDR3 amino acids: CASSYLAGGQFF. DNA of the CDR3: TGTGCCAGCAGTTATCTAGCGGGGGGGCAGTTCTTC.

The chain carries TRBV6-5 and TRBJ2-7, with D perhaps matching TRBD1 (8 bases). V lost 2 bases and J lost 5, with 19 bases in between. Germline V gene lookup returns CDR1 MNHEY and CDR2 SVGAGI. This CDR3 is built from 16 residues. In DNA, the CDR3 is TGTGCCAGCAGTTACACCGACAGGGGAGGGCTTCACGAGCAGTACTTC. Its protein is CASSYTDRGGLHEQYF.

V gene TRBV5-1 combines with J gene TRBJ1-1; TRBD1 agrees at 8 bases. Per germline, CDR1 SGHRS and CDR2 YFSETQ. The J segment lost 1 base and the V segment lost 4 bases, leaving 3 bases of the junction unmatched. The CDR3 covers 14 residues. CDR3 sequence reads: CASSTGTGNTEAFF. DNA of the CDR3: TGCGCCAGCAGCACCGGGACAGGGAACACTGAAGCTTTCTTT.

The chain employs TRBV24-1 and TRBJ1-2; D unresolved. The CDR3 consists of 14 residues. The V end was cut by 12 bases, the J end by 2 bases, with 18 bases between. Germline V gene sequence: CDR1 KGHDR, CDR2 SFDVKD. The CDR3 DNA follows: TGTGCCGTACCACGTCGGGATGGGAACTATGGCTACACCTTC. It specifies CAVPRRDGNYGYTF.

The gene calls are TRBV5-1 and TRBJ2-5; TRBD2 is a possible D gene (6 bases). The V end was cut by 4 bases, the J end by 5 bases, with 15 bases between. Germline assignment: CDR1 SGHRS and CDR2 YFSETQ. The CDR3 loop spans 14 amino acids. The CDR3: CASSLAWGEETQYF. The CDR3, as DNA: TGCGCCAGCAGCCTGGCGTGGGGGGAGGAGACCCAGTACTTC.

In its sample, this clone was seen once. The chain couples TRBV30 to TRBJ2-7, with D maybe TRBD2 (5 bases). CDR3 size: 15 residues. Germline CDR1 reads GTSNPN; CDR2 reads SVGIG (reference sequence). V lost 4 bases and J lost 1, with 17 bases in between. For the CDR3, the DNA is TGTGCCTGGATCAATTGGGCAGGAGGATCCTACGAGCAGTACTTC. Its translation is CAWINWAGGSYEQYF.

For the CDR3, the DNA is TGTGCCAGCAGCAGGGGGGGGACTGAAGCTTTCTTT. As protein: CASSRGGTEAFF. This chain uses TRBV12-3 or TRBV12-4 with TRBJ1-1; 7 nucleotides line up with TRBD1. CDR3 size: 12 residues. J was trimmed by 5 bases and V by 6 bases; bases with no gene match: 3.

This clone was seen a few times. The chain combines TRBV5-8 with TRBJ1-6; the match to TRBD1 covers 8 bases. Unmatched junction bases numbered 6, after V lost 0 bases and J lost 13 bases. CDR1 is SGHTS and CDR2 is YDEGEE in the germline V gene. The CDR3 has 14 residues. The CDR3: CASSLVQGAAPLHF. CDR3 in DNA: TGTGCCAGCAGCTTGGTTCAGGGGGCGGCGCCCCTCCACTTT.

The chain uses TRBV5-1 and TRBJ2-5, with 8 positions matching TRBD2. Germline CDR1 SGHRS, CDR2 YFSETQ. V trimming: 4 bases; J trimming: 5 bases; junction bases outside the gene matches: 10. There are 15 residues in the CDR3. The CDR3, as DNA: TGCGCCAGCAGCCCTGGGCTGGGACTAGGGGAGACCCAGTACTTC. It specifies CASSPGLGLGETQYF.

The rearrangement joins TRBV27 to TRBJ2-1; D could derive from TRBD1 or TRBD2 (5 bases each). The CDR3 is made up of 13 amino acids. The germline V gene has CDR1 MNHEY and CDR2 SMNVEV (reference sequence). Trimming pared 5 bases from V and 4 bases from J, leaving 9 bases between. CDR3 DNA: TGTGCCAGCAGTCGGGGCGGATACAATGAGCAGTTCTTC. Amino acids: CASSRGGYNEQFF.

The chain links TRBV5-1 to TRBJ1-3; D is unclear. CDR1 is SGHRS, CDR2 YFSETQ, per germline. Trimming took 1 base from V and 6 from J, leaving 11 bases between them. The CDR3 length is 14 residues. In DNA, the CDR3 is TGCGCCAGCAGCTTGCGGGGTAGAGAAAACACCATATATTTT. The encoded protein is CASSLRGRENTIYF.

In regard to this clone: One end of the junction is discordant with germline, which a read error may explain. V and J are TRBV7-2 and TRBJ2-7; D is undetermined. The CDR3 is 14 residues long. CDR1 SGHTA and CDR2 FQGNSA come from the germline V gene. The DNA of the CDR3 is TGTGCCAGCACCTTAACAAGTGAATTCTACGAGCAGTACTTC. This translates into CASTLTSEFYEQYF.

The CDR3 spells CASRDPGQGYYEQYF. In DNA form, the CDR3 reads TGTGCCAGCAGGGATCCGGGACAGGGGTATTACGAGCAGTACTTC. This chain connects TRBV11-2 to TRBJ2-7; 10 positions match TRBD1. Germline V gene lookup returns CDR1 SGHAT and CDR2 FQNNGV. The CDR3 totals 15 residues. V was clipped by 6 bases and J by 4 bases; unmatched bases: 9.

This clone has only a few counts. The rearrangement uses TRBV5-1 and TRBJ2-7; the match to TRBD1 covers 9 bases. Per germline, CDR1 SGHRS and CDR2 YFSETQ. The ends lost 3 bases at V and 2 bases at J; junction bases unmatched: 9. This CDR3 region has 16 residues. Here the CDR3 DNA reads TGCGCCAGCAGCTGGAGGACCGGGACAGGGACCTACGAGCAGTACTTC. Translated, it gives CASSWRTGTGTYEQYF.

This rearrangement joins TRBV5-1 to TRBJ1-4; TRBD1 agrees at 9 bases. CDR3 size: 14 residues. The J segment lost 7 bases and the V segment lost 4 bases, leaving 5 bases of the junction unmatched. Germline V gene data show CDR1 as SGHRS and CDR2 as YFSETQ. The DNA of the CDR3 is TGCGCCAGCAGCCCGGGACAGGGAGGTGAAAAACTGTTTTTT. Its protein is CASSPGQGGEKLFF.

This clone was seen more than once but under ten times. The J gene is TRBJ2-2, the V gene TRBV12-5; no clear D. V was shortened by 1 base and J by 2 bases, with 8 bases between the two germline ends. Germline V gene sequence: CDR1 LGHNT, CDR2 FRNRAP. The CDR3 has 15 amino acids. CDR3 protein: CASGLGHGNTGELFF. DNA for the CDR3: TGTGCTAGTGGTTTGGGACATGGAAACACCGGGGAGCTGTTTTTT.

The chain has TRBV7-9 and TRBJ1-1; D remains ambiguous. The V and J ends lost 4 bases and 5 bases respectively, with 11 bases between them. This CDR3 is 13 amino acids long. Germline V gives CDR1 SEHNR, CDR2 FQNEAQ (reference sequence). CDR3: CASSWGGMTEAFF. CDR3 DNA: TGTGCCAGCAGCTGGGGAGGGATGACTGAAGCTTTCTTT.

The chain employs TRBV9 and TRBJ1-1; D is uncertain. The germline CDR1 and CDR2 sequences are SGDLS and YYNGEE. The CDR3 covers 19 residues. V lost 3 bases to trimming and J lost 0 bases, with 24 bases between them. DNA for the CDR3: TGTGCCAGCAGCGCGCCGACTCCCGCGTCCTTGGGCATGAACACTGAAGCTTTCTTT. It is translated as CASSAPTPASLGMNTEAFF.

The chain carries TRBV2 and TRBJ2-2; 7 bases are a match to TRBD2. The CDR3 spans 13 residues. Germline-derived CDR1 and CDR2 are SNHLY and FYNNEI. V lost 6 bases to trimming and J lost 6 bases; unmatched junction nucleotides: 4. The CDR3 sequence is CASRDAGAGELFF. The CDR3 DNA is TGTGCCAGCAGGGACGCGGGAGCCGGGGAGCTGTTTTTT.

The J gene is TRBJ2-1, the V gene TRBV20-1, with TRBD2 matching over 7 bases. Germline CDR1 is DFQATT and CDR2 is SNEGSKA (reference sequence). The CDR3 sequence is 10 residues long. V dropped 3 bases and J dropped 10; count of bases not matched to a gene: 0. Written as DNA, the CDR3 is TGCAGTGCTAGCGGGGGGGAGCAGTTCTTC. The encoded protein is CSASGGEQFF.

Worth noting for this clone: An end of the junction does not agree with germline; a read error may underlie this. This chain connects TRBV27 to TRBJ1-6; 8 nucleotides match TRBD1. The germline gives CDR1 MNHEY, CDR2 SMNVEV (reference sequence). The CDR3 is made up of 14 amino acids. The DNA for the CDR3 is TGTGCCAGCAGTTCAGGGGGCTATGATTCACCCCTCCACTTT. This sequence encodes CASSSGGYDSPLHF.